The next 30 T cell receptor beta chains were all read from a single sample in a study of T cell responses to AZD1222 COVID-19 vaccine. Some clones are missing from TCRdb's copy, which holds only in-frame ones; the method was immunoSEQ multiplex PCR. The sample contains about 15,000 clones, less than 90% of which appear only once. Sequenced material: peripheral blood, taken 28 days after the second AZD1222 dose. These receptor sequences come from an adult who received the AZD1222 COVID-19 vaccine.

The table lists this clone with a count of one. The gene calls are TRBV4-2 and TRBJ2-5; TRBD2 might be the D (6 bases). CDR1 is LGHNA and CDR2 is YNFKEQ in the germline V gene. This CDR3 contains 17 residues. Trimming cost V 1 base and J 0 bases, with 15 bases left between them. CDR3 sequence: CASSQVHGTSYQETQYF. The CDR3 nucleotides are TGTGCCAGCAGCCAAGTACACGGGACTTCGTACCAAGAGACCCAGTACTTC.

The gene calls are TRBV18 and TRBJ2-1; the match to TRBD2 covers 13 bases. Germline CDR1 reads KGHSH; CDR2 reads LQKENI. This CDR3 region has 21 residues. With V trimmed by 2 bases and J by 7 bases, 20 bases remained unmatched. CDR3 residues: CASSPNRWGRRTSGSWNEQFF. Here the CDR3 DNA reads TGTGCCAGCTCACCAAACCGGTGGGGGCGCCGGACTAGCGGGAGCTGGAATGAGCAGTTCTTC. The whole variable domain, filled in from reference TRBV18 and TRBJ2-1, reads NAGVMQNPRHLVRRRGQEARLRCSPMKGHSHVYWYRQLPEEGLKFMVYLQKENIIDESGMPKERFSAEFPKEGPSILRIQQVVRGDSAAYFCASSPNRWGRRTSGSWNEQFFGPGTRLTVL.

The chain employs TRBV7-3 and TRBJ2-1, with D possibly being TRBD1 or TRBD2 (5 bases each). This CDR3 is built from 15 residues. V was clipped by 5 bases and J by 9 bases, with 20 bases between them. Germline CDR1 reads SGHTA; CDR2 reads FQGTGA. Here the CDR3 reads CASSNRDLGGGEQFF. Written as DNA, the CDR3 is TGTGCCAGCAGCAACCGGGACCTAGGTGGGGGTGAGCAGTTCTTC.

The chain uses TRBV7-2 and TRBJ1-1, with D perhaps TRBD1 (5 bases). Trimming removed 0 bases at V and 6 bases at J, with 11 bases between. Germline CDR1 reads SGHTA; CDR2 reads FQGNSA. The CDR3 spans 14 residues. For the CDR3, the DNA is TGTGCCAGCAGCTTAGCGGTGTGGGGGGCTGAAGCTTTCTTT. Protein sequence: CASSLAVWGAEAFF.

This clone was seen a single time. CDR3 loop: CASSATTGRETQYF. The CDR3 nucleotides read TGCGCCAGCAGTGCTACGACCGGGCGAGAGACCCAGTACTTC. The V and J genes are TRBV10-1 and TRBJ2-5; D uncertain. This CDR3 region has 14 residues. V shed 4 bases and J shed 4 bases, with 13 bases lying between them. CDR1 and CDR2 from the germline V gene are WNHNN and SYGVQD (reference sequence).

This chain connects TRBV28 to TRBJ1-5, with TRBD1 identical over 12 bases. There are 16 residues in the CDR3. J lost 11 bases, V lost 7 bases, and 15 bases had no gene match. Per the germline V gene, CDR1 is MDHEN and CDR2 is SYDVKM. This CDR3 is CASTTQGQGAPGAQHF. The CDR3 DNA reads TGTGCCAGCACCACCCAGGGACAGGGGGCCCCAGGGGCCCAGCATTTT.

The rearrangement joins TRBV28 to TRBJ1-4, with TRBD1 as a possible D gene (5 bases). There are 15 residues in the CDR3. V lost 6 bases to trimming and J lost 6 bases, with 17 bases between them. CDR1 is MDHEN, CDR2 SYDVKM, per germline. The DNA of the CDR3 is TGTGCCAGCAGCACCGGCAGCGGGGCTCATGAAAAACTGTTTTTT. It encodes CASSTGSGAHEKLFF.

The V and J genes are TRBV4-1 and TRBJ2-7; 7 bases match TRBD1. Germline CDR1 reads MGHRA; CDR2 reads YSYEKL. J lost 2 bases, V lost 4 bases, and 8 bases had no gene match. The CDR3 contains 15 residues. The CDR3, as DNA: TGCGCCAGCAGCCCGCGACAGGGCTCTCCCTACGAGCAGTACTTC. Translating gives CASSPRQGSPYEQYF.

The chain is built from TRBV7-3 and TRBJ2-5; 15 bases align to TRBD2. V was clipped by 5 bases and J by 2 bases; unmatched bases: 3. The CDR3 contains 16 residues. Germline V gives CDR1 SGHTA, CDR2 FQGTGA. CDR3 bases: TGTGCCAGCAGCGTAGGACTAGCGGGGGGGCAAGAGACCCAGTACTTC. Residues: CASSVGLAGGQETQYF.

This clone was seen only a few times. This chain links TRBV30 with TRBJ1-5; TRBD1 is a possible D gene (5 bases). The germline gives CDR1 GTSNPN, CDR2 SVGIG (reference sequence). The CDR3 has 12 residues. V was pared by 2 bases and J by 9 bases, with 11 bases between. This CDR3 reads CAWSFPGMPQHF. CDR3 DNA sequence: TGTGCCTGGAGTTTCCCAGGGATGCCCCAGCATTTT.

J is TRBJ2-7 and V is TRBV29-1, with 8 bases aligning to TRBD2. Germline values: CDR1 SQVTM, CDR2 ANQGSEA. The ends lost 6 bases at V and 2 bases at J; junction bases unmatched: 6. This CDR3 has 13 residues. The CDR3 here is CSVREGLAYEQYF. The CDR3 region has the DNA TGCAGCGTCCGGGAGGGCCTCGCCTACGAGCAGTACTTC.

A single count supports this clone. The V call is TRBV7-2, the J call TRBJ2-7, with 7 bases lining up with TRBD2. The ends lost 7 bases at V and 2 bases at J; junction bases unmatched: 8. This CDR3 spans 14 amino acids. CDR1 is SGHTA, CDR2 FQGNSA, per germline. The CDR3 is CASNRPSGAYEQYF. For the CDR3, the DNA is TGTGCCAGCAATCGTCCTAGCGGAGCCTACGAGCAGTACTTC.

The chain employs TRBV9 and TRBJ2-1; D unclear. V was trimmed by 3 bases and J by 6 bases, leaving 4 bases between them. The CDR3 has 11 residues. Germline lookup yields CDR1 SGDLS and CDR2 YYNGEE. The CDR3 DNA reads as TGTGCCAGCAGCGCCTCCAATGAGCAGTTCTTC. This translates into CASSASNEQFF.

The CDR3 spells CASSQDEGRNYGYTF. CDR3 nucleotide sequence: TGCGCCAGCAGCCAAGATGAAGGAAGGAACTATGGCTACACCTTC. The chain combines TRBV4-1 with TRBJ1-2; D ambiguous. V lost 0 bases and J 2 bases, leaving 10 bases between the germline ends. This CDR3 is built from 15 residues. Germline V lookup: CDR1 MGHRA, CDR2 YSYEKL.

CDR3 protein: CASSPGQANNEQFF. The CDR3 DNA reads as TGTGCCAGCTCACCCGGACAGGCGAACAATGAGCAGTTCTTC. The gene calls are TRBV18 and TRBJ2-1; TRBD1 matches at 7 bases. The V gene's germline CDR1 is KGHSH and CDR2 LQKENI. The CDR3 contains 14 residues. With V trimmed by 3 bases and J by 5 bases, 4 bases remained unmatched.

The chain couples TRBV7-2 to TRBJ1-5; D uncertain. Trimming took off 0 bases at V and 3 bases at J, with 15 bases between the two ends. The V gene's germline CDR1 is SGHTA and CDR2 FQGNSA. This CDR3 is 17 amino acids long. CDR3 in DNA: TGTGCCAGCAGCTTAGCGGCCCCAGCACCCCCCAATCAGCCCCAGCATTTT. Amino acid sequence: CASSLAAPAPPNQPQHF.

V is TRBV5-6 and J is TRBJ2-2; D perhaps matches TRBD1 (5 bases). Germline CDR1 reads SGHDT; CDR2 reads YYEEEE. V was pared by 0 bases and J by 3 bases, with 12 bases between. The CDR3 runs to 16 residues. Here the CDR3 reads CASSLAGRVDTGELFF. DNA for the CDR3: TGTGCCAGCAGCTTGGCGGGCAGGGTGGACACCGGGGAGCTGTTTTTT.

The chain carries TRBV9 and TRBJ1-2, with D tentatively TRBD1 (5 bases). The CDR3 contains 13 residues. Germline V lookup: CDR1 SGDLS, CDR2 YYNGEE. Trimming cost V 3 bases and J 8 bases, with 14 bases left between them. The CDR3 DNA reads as TGTGCCAGCAGCGATCAGGGTTCGTGGGGCTACACCTTC. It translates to CASSDQGSWGYTF.

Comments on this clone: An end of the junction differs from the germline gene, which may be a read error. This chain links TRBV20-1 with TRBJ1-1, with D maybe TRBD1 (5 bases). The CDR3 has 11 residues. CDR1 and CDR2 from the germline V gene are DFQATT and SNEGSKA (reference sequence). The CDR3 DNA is TGCAGTGACGTCCGGTTCGGACACACCGATTTT. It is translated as CSDVRFGHTDF.

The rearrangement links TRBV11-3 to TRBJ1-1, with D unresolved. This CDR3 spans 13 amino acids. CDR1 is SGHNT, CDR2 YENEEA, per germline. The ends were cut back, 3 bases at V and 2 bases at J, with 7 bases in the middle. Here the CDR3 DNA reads TGTGCCAGCAGCTTGGGCACCAACACTGAAGCTTTCTTT. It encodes CASSLGTNTEAFF. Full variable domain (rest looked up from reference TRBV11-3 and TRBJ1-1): EAGVVQSPRYKIIEKKQPVAFWCNPISGHNTLYWYLQNLGQGPELLIRYENEEAVDDSQLPKDRFSAERLKGVDSTLKIQPAELGDSAVYLCASSLGTNTEAFFGQGTRLTVV.

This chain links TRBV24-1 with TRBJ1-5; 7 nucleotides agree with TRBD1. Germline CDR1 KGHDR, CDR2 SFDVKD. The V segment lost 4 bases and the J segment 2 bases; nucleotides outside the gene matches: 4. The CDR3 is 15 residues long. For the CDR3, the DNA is TGTGCCACCAGTGACAGACAGGGCGGCAATCAGCCCCAGCATTTT. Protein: CATSDRQGGNQPQHF.

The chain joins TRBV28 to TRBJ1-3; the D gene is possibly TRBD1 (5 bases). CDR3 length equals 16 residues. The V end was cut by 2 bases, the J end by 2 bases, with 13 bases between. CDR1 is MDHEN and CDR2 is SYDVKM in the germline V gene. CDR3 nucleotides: TGTGCCAGCAGTTTAGGGGGTCCGGGGGCTGGAAACACCATATATTTT. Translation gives CASSLGGPGAGNTIYF.

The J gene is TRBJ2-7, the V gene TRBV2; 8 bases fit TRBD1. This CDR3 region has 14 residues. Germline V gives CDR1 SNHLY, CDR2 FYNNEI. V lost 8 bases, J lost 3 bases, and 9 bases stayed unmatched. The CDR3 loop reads CASRQDRAGYEQYF. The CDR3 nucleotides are TGTGCCAGCCGTCAGGACAGGGCAGGCTACGAGCAGTACTTC.

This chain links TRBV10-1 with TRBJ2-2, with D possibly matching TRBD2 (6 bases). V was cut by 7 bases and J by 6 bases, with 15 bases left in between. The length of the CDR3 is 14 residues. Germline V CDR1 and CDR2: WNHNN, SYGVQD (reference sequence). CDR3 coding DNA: TGCGCCAGCAAAGTGACTAGAGGGCCCGGGGAGCTGTTTTTT. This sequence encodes CASKVTRGPGELFF.

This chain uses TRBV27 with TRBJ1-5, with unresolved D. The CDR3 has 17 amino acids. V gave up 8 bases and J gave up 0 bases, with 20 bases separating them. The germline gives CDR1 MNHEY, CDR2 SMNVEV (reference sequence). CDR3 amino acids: CASPRRGPYYSNQPQHF. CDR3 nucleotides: TGTGCCAGCCCTCGTCGGGGTCCCTACTATAGCAATCAGCCCCAGCATTTT.

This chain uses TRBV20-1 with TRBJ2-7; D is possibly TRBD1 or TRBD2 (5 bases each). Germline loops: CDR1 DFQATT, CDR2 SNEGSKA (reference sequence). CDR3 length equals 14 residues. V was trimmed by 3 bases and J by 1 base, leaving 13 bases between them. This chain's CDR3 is CSASSDRPSYEQYF. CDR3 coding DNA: TGCAGTGCTAGTAGCGACAGACCTTCCTACGAGCAGTACTTC.

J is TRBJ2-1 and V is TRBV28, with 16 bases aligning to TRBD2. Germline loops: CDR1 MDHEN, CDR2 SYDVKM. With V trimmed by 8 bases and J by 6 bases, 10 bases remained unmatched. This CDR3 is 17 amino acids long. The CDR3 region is CASEGLAGGLSFNEQFF. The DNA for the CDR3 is TGTGCCAGCGAGGGACTAGCGGGAGGGCTATCTTTCAATGAGCAGTTCTTC.

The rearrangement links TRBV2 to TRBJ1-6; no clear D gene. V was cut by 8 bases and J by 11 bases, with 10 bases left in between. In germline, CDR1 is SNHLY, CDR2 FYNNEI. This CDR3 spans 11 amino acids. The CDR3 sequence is CASHSIPPLHF. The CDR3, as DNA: TGTGCCAGCCACTCCATCCCACCCCTCCACTTT.

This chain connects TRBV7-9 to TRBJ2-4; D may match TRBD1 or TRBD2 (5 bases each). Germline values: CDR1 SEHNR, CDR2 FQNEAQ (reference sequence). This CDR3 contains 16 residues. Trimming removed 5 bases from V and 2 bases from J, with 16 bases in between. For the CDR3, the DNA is TGTGCCAGCAGCCTAGGGGCAGGGACCTCCAAAAACATTCAGTACTTC. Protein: CASSLGAGTSKNIQYF.

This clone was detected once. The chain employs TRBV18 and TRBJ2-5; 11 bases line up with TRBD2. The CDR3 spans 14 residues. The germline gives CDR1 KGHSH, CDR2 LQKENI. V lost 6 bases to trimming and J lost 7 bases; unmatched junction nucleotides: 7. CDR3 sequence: CASSTSGGRVTQYF. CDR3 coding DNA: TGTGCCAGCTCTACTAGCGGGGGCCGGGTGACCCAGTACTTC.